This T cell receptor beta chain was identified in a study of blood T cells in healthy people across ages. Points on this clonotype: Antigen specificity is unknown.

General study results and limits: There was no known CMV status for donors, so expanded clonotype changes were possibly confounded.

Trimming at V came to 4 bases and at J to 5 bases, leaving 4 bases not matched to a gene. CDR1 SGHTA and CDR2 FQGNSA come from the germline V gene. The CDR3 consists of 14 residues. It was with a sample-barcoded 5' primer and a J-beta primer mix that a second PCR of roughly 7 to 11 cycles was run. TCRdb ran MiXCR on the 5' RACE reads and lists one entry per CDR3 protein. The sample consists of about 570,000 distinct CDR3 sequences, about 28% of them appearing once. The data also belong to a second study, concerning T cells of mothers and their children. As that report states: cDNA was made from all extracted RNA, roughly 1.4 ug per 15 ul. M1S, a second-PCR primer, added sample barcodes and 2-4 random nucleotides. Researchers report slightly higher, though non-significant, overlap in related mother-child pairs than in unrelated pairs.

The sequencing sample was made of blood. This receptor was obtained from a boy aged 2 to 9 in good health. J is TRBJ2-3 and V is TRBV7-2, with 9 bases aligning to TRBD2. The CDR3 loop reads CASSSLAGIDTQYF. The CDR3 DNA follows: TGTGCCAGCAGCTCACTAGCGGGTATAGATACGCAGTATTTT.